What follows are 24 T cell receptor beta chains derived from one specimen sequenced in a study of OX40 agonist ivuxolimab in advanced cancers. Sequencing used immunoSEQ multiplex PCR; TCRdb keeps in-frame clones, though not all of them. Among 80,000 to 100,000 clones listed, 87% were seen once. The sample consisted of CD4+ or CD8+ T cells sorted from blood, taken in a trial of the OX40 agonist ivuxolimab. The source of these receptors is an adult with an advanced solid tumor such as melanoma, head and neck, liver or kidney cancer.

This clone appeared a single time. The chain carries TRBV13 and TRBJ1-4, with 8 positions matching TRBD1. The CDR3 sequence is 15 residues long. Germline CDR1 is PRHDT and CDR2 is FYEKMQ (reference sequence). The V and J ends lost 5 bases and 7 bases, in that order; junction bases with no gene match: 9. The CDR3 protein is CASSHGQGEGEKLFF. The CDR3 DNA is TGTGCCAGCAGCCACGGACAGGGAGAAGGTGAAAAACTGTTTTTT.

This sequence joins TRBV6-5 and TRBJ1-1, with D perhaps matching TRBD1 (6 bases). From germline, CDR1 is MNHEY and CDR2 SVGAGI. Trimming stripped 7 bases from V and 1 base from J, with 13 bases between. This CDR3 comprises 14 residues. The CDR3: CASIPATGNTEAFF. CDR3 coding DNA: TGTGCCAGCATTCCCGCGACAGGGAACACTGAAGCTTTCTTT.

The gene calls are TRBV2 and TRBJ1-2; D is ambiguous. V was trimmed by 5 bases and J by 8 bases, leaving 24 bases between them. The CDR3 has 16 residues. CDR1 is SNHLY, CDR2 FYNNEI, per germline. The CDR3 region has the DNA TGTGCCAGCAGTTTTCACCCCGCGGGAACCTTTGGGGGCTACACCTTC. Encoded protein: CASSFHPAGTFGGYTF.

V is TRBV7-2 and J is TRBJ1-1; D remains unclear. Germline CDR1 reads SGHTA; CDR2 reads FQGNSA. V was shortened by 1 base and J by 3 bases, with 9 bases between the two germline ends. The CDR3 is 14 residues long. CDR3 sequence (DNA): TGTGCCAGCAGCTTAGTCCCAGGCCACACTGAAGCTTTCTTT. Protein sequence: CASSLVPGHTEAFF. The variable domain in full, completed from reference TRBV7-2 and TRBJ1-1, reads GAGVSQSPSNKVTEKGKDVELRCDPISGHTALYWYRQSLGQGLEFLIYFQGNSAPDKSGLPSDRFSAERTGGSVSTLTIQRTQQEDSAVYLCASSLVPGHTEAFFGQGTRLTVV.

V and J are TRBV27 and TRBJ1-1, with TRBD1 as a possible D gene (5 bases). Per the germline V gene, CDR1 is MNHEY and CDR2 is SMNVEV (reference sequence). The CDR3 extends over 14 amino acids. V was trimmed by 6 bases and J by 3 bases, leaving 14 bases between them. The CDR3, as DNA: TGTGCCAGCAGGCACCGGGACTGGTACACTGAAGCTTTCTTT. Encoded protein: CASRHRDWYTEAFF.

The V call is TRBV5-1, the J call TRBJ2-7; D unresolved. CDR3 length: 12 amino acids. CDR1 and CDR2 (germline): SGHRS, YFSETQ. V was shortened by 0 bases and J by 3 bases, with 4 bases between the two germline ends. DNA for the CDR3: TGCGCCAGCAGCTTGGAGTTCTACGAGCAGTACTTC. It yields the protein CASSLEFYEQYF. The full variable domain, rest sourced from reference TRBV5-1 and TRBJ2-7, is KAGVTQTPRYLIKTRGQQVTLSCSPISGHRSVSWYQQTPGQGLQFLFEYFSETQRNKGNFPGRFSGRQFSNSRSEMNVSTLELGDSALYLCASSLEFYEQYFGPGTRLTVT.

The V gene is TRBV6-1, the J gene TRBJ2-2; 8 bases agree with TRBD1. There are 14 residues in the CDR3. Germline V gene data show CDR1 as MNHNS and CDR2 as SASEGT. The junction had 3 bases not matched to a gene; V was cut back by 4 bases and J by 5 bases. CDR3 protein: CASSGRQGTGELFF. As DNA, the CDR3 is TGTGCCAGCAGTGGGAGACAGGGGACCGGGGAGCTGTTTTTT.

J is TRBJ2-5 and V is TRBV21-1. TRBV21-1 is an annotated pseudogene. CDR3 length equals 13 residues. CDR3 sequence (DNA): TGTGCCAGCAGGTTAAGGGCCCAAGAGACCCAGTACTTC. It translates to CASRLRAQETQYF.

The V call is TRBV5-6, the J call TRBJ2-3; no clear D gene. This CDR3 region has 15 residues. Germline V gene sequence: CDR1 SGHDT, CDR2 YYEEEE. The ends were cut back, 4 bases at V and 2 bases at J, with 14 bases in the middle. The CDR3 sequence is CASSGSGVATDTQYF. CDR3 nucleotide sequence: TGTGCCAGCAGCGGCAGTGGGGTAGCCACAGATACGCAGTATTTT. Full variable domain (outside the CDR3, taken from reference TRBV5-6 and TRBJ2-3): DAGVTQSPTHLIKTRGQQVTLRCSPKSGHDTVSWYQQALGQGPQFIFQYYEEEERQRGNFPDRFSGHQFPNYSSELNVNALLLGDSALYLCASSGSGVATDTQYFGPGTRLTVL.

The rearrangement joins TRBV10-3 to TRBJ2-5; D unclear. The CDR3 covers 14 residues. Looked up from germline, CDR1 is ENHRY and CDR2 is SYGVKD. V shed 4 bases and J shed 6 bases, with 15 bases lying between them. The DNA for the CDR3 is TGTGCCATCAGTGCCGATAGAGATGTAAAGACCCAGTACTTC. Protein product: CAISADRDVKTQYF.

Here the CDR3 reads CASSKFTGQVIEKLFF. The CDR3 nucleotides are TGTGCCAGCAGTAAATTCACCGGACAGGTCATTGAAAAACTGTTTTTT. The chain has TRBV2 and TRBJ1-4, with 7 bases that match TRBD1. Per the germline V gene, CDR1 is SNHLY and CDR2 is FYNNEI. CDR3 length: 16 residues. Losses at the gene ends were 5 bases for V and 7 bases for J; bases not matched to a gene: 13.

The chain couples TRBV19 to TRBJ2-7; D gene unclear. The CDR3 has 13 residues. CDR1 and CDR2 from the germline V gene are LNHDA and SQIVND (reference sequence). Deletions cut 6 bases from V and 1 base from J, with 10 bases between. In DNA form, the CDR3 reads TGTGCCAGTAGGAAGGCCAATTCCTACGAGCAGTACTTC. Amino acids: CASRKANSYEQYF.

The CDR3 loop reads CASHATGYNEKLFF. For the CDR3, the DNA is TGTGCCAGCCACGCGACAGGTTATAATGAAAAACTGTTTTTT. The chain carries TRBV18 and TRBJ1-4; a weak D match, TRBD1 (6 bases). The CDR3 contains 14 residues. From germline, CDR1 is KGHSH and CDR2 LQKENI. V was pared by 8 bases and J by 4 bases, with 14 bases between.

V gene TRBV27 combines with J gene TRBJ2-2; unclear D gene. V was cut by 6 bases and J by 7 bases, with 24 bases left in between. Looked up from germline, CDR1 is MNHEY and CDR2 is SMNVEV (reference sequence). The CDR3 totals 17 residues. The DNA for the CDR3 is TGTGCCAGCAGCCTCGTGTGGCCGGGTAACGTCGGCGGGGAGCTGTTTTTT. It codes for CASSLVWPGNVGGELFF.

The sample holds a few counts of this clone. The rearrangement joins TRBV7-6 to TRBJ2-1; TRBD2 agrees at 8 bases. The CDR3 contains 13 residues. The germline V gene encodes CDR1 SGHVS and CDR2 FNYEAQ. Germline trimming cut 9 bases from V and 11 bases from J; bases unmatched to any gene: 12. The CDR3 nucleotides are TGTGCCAGTGGGACTAGAGGTAAAGACAAGCAGTTCTTC. Its protein is CASGTRGKDKQFF.

The chain couples TRBV10-3 to TRBJ2-1; D unresolved. Germline V gives CDR1 ENHRY, CDR2 SYGVKD. This CDR3 has 11 residues. V gave up 1 base and J gave up 9 bases, with 4 bases separating them. This CDR3 is CAISEYGEQFF. Written as DNA, the CDR3 is TGTGCCATCAGTGAGTACGGTGAGCAGTTCTTC.

The chain employs TRBV18 and TRBJ2-2; weak D call: TRBD2 (5 bases). This CDR3 is 15 amino acids long. V lost 10 bases to trimming and J lost 3 bases, with 18 bases between them. The V gene's germline CDR1 is KGHSH and CDR2 LQKENI. CDR3 sequence reads: CATAPGVGDTGELFF. CDR3 DNA: TGTGCCACCGCCCCGGGCGTGGGAGACACCGGGGAGCTGTTTTTT.

This chain connects TRBV7-2 to TRBJ2-1; D is perhaps TRBD2 (6 bases). In germline, CDR1 is SGHTA, CDR2 FQGNSA. Trimming stripped 4 bases from V and 6 bases from J, with 19 bases between. The CDR3 spans 16 residues. CDR3 DNA sequence: TGTGCCAGCAGCTACTCCCGGGACTTGGGGGGCAATGAGCAGTTCTTC. This encodes CASSYSRDLGGNEQFF.

This chain joins TRBV2 and TRBJ2-2; D is perhaps TRBD2 (5 bases). Germline V CDR1 and CDR2: SNHLY, FYNNEI. V was cut by 5 bases and J by 2 bases, with 9 bases left in between. The CDR3 runs to 14 residues. CDR3 nucleotide sequence: TGTGCCAGCAGTCGGACTGTAAACACCGGGGAGCTGTTTTTT. This codes for CASSRTVNTGELFF. Full variable domain (rest looked up from reference TRBV2 and TRBJ2-2): EPEVTQTPSHQVTQMGQEVILRCVPISNHLYFYWYRQILGQKVEFLVSFYNNEISEKSEIFDDQFSVERPDGSNFTLKIRSTKLEDSAMYFCASSRTVNTGELFFGEGSRLTVL.

The chain uses TRBV28 and TRBJ1-5; D unresolved. CDR3 length equals 14 residues. Germline V CDR1 and CDR2: MDHEN, SYDVKM. V was cut by 4 bases and J by 0 bases, with 7 bases left in between. The CDR3, as DNA: TGTGCCAGCAGTTCGTGGGGTAGCAATCAGCCCCAGCATTTT. This gives the protein CASSSWGSNQPQHF.

The V gene is TRBV6-5, the J gene TRBJ2-5; possibly TRBD1 for D (5 bases). V was clipped by 5 bases and J by 2 bases, with 12 bases between them. The CDR3 is made up of 14 amino acids. Germline V lookup: CDR1 MNHEY, CDR2 SVGAGI. The CDR3 protein is CASSTWGSQETQYF. In nucleotides, the CDR3 is TGTGCCAGCAGTACCTGGGGCAGTCAAGAGACCCAGTACTTC.

This chain uses TRBV19 with TRBJ1-5; 9 bases line up with TRBD1. The V gene end was trimmed by 5 bases and the J gene end by 5 bases; junction bases not matched to a gene: 13. The V gene's germline CDR1 is LNHDA and CDR2 SQIVND (reference sequence). The CDR3 runs to 17 residues. The DNA of the CDR3 is TGTGCCAGTAGTCCCGGGACAGGGAAACCAAGGGATCAGCCCCAGCATTTT. As protein: CASSPGTGKPRDQPQHF.

In this sample, this clone turned up a few times. J is TRBJ1-1 and V is TRBV18; TRBD1 aligns across 7 bases. Looked up from germline, CDR1 is KGHSH and CDR2 is LQKENI. V dropped 6 bases and J dropped 3; count of bases not matched to a gene: 10. This CDR3 is built from 15 residues. The chain's CDR3 is CASSQTGPGDTEAFF. As DNA, the CDR3 is TGTGCCAGCTCCCAGACAGGGCCCGGGGACACTGAAGCTTTCTTT.

The chain joins TRBV9 to TRBJ1-2, with D unclear. The CDR3 consists of 16 residues. Germline values: CDR1 SGDLS, CDR2 YYNGEE. V lost 0 bases and J lost 4, with 16 bases in between. CDR3 sequence reads: CASSVAGPYNPYGYTF. CDR3 DNA: TGTGCCAGCAGCGTAGCTGGGCCGTACAACCCCTATGGCTACACCTTC. Together with reference TRBV9 and TRBJ1-2, the CDR3 gives the full variable domain: DSGVTQTPKHLITATGQRVTLRCSPRSGDLSVYWYQQSLDQGLQFLIQYYNGEERAKGNILERFSAQQFPDLHSELNLSSLELGDSALYFCASSVAGPYNPYGYTFGSGTRLTVV.